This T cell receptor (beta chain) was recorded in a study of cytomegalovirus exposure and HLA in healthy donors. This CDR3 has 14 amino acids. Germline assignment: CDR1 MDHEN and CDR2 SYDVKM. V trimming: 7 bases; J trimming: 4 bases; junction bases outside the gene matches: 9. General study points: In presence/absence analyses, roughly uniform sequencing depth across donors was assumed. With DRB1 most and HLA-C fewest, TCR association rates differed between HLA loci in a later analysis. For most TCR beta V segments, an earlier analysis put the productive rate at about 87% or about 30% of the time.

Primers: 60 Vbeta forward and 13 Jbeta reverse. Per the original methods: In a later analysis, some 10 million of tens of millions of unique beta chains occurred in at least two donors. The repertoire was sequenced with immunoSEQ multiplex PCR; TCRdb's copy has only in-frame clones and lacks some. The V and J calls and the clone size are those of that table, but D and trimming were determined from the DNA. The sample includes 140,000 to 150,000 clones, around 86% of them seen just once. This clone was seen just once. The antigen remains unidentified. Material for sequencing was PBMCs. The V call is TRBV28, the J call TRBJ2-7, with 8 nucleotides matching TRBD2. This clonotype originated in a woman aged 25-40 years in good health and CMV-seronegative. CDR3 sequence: CASIGGGREYEQYF. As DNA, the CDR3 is TGTGCCAGCATCGGGGGGGGGCGCGAGTACGAGCAGTACTTC.